This paragraph reports one T cell receptor beta chain. What it recognizes is unknown. This sample was taken from a study of a mutant IDH1 vaccine in newly diagnosed glioma. The time point here: week 35, safety follow-up. Each dose delivered 300 ug of mutant IDH1 20-mer peptide subcutaneously with imiquimod. Germline V gene data show CDR1 as ENHRY and CDR2 as SYGVKD. This CDR3 spans 14 amino acids. With 2 bases clipped from V and 6 bases from J, the junction kept 2 bases outside the gene matches. This table comes from immunoSEQ multiplex PCR, and its TCRdb copy is limited to in-frame clones, with some not included. The sample has 35,000 to 45,000 clones, 75% to 85% seen once.

The origin of this receptor is a woman in her fifties or sixties with glioma. The chain has TRBV10-3 and TRBJ2-2, with 8 bases lining up with TRBD2. The starting material was PBMCs, obtained from a glioma patient whose treatment included an IDH1 peptide vaccine. The CDR3 bases are TGTGCCATCAGTGAGGCGGGGGGATCCGGGGAGCTGTTTTTT. This translates into CAISEAGGSGELFF.